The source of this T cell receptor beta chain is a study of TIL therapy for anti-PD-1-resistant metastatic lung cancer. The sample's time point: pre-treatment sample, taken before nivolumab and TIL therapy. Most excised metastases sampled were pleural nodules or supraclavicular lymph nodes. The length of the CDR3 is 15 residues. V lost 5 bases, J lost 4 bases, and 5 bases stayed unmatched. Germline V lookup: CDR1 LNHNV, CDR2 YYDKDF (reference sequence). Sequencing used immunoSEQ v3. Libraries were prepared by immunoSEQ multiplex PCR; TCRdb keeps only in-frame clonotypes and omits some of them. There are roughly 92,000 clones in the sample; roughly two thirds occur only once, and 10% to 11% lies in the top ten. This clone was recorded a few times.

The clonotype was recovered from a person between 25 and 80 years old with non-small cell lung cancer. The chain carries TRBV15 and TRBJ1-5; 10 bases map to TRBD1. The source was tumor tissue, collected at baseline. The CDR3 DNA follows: TGTGCCACCAGCCGGGACAGGGGACAAAATCAGCCCCAGCATTTT. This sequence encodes CATSRDRGQNQPQHF.